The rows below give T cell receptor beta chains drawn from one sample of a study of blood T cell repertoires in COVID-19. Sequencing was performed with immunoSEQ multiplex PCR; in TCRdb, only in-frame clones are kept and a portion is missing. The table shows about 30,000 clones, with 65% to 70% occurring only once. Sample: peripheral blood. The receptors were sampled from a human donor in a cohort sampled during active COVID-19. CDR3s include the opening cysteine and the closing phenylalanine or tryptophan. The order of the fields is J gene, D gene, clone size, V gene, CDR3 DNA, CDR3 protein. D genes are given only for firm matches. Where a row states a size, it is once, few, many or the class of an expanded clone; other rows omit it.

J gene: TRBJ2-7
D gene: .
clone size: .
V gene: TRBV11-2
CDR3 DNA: TGTGCCAGCAGCTTAGTCGGCGGGGTCTCCTACGAGCAGTACTTC
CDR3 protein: CASSLVGGVSYEQYF

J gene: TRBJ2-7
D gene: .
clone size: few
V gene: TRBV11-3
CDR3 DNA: TGTGCCAGCAGCTTAGTGGCGGTCTCCTACGAGCAGTACTTC
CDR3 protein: CASSLVAVSYEQYF

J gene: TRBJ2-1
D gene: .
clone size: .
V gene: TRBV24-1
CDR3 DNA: TGTGCCACCAGTGATGGCCGGGATATATACAATGAGCAGTTCTTC
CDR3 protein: CATSDGRDIYNEQFF

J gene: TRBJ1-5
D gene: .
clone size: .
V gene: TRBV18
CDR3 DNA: TGTGCCAGCTCACCACGCCTGGAGGAGCAGCCCCAGCATTTT
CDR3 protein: CASSPRLEEQPQHF

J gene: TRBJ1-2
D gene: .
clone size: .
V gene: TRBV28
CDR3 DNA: TGTGCCAGCAGACCCCCCCGGGGGGACCAATACCCTCTCTACTATGGCTACACCTTC
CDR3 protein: CASRPPRGDQYPLYYGYTF

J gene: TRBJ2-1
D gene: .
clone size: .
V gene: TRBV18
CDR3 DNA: TGTGCCAGCTCCAACAGGGAACGTGATGAGCAGTTCTTC
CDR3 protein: CASSNRERDEQFF

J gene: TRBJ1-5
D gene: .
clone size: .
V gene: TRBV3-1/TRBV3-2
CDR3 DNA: TGTGCCAGCAGCCAAGGACTCGATCAGCCCCAGCATTTT
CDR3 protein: CASSQGLDQPQHF

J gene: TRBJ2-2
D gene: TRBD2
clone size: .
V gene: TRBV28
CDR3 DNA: TGTGCCAGCAGGCTAGCGGGAGGGAACACCGGGGAGCTGTTTTTT
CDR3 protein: CASRLAGGNTGELFF

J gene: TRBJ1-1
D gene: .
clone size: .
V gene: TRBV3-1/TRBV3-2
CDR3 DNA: TGTGCCAGCAGCCAAGATCAGGGGCTTATGAACACTGAAGCTTTCTTT
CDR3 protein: CASSQDQGLMNTEAFF

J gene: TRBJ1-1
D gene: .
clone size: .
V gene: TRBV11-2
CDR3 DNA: TGTGCCAGCAGCGCCACAGGGTACGGTGAAGCTTTCTTT
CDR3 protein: CASSATGYGEAFF